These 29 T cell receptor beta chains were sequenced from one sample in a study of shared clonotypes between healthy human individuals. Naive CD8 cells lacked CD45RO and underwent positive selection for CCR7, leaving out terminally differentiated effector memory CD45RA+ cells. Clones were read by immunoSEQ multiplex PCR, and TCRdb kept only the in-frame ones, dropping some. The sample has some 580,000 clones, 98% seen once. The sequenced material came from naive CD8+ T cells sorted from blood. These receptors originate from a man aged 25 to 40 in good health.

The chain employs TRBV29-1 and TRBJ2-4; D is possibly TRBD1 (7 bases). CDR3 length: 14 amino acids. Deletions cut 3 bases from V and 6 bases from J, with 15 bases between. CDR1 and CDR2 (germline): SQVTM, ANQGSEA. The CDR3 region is CSVEWRGRGNIQYF. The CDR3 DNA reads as TGCAGCGTTGAGTGGAGGGGGCGGGGAAACATTCAGTACTTC.

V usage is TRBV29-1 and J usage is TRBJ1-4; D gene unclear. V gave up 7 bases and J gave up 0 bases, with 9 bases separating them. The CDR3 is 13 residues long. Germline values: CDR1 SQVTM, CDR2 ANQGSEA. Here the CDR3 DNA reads TGCAGCGCCATCCCCGCAACTAATGAAAAACTGTTTTTT. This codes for CSAIPATNEKLFF.

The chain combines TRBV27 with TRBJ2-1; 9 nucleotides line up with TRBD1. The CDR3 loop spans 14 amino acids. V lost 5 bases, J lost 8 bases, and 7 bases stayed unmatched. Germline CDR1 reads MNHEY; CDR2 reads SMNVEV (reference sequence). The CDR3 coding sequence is TGTGCCAGCAGTAGCGGGACAGGGTTAGATGAGCAGTTCTTC. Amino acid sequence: CASSSGTGLDEQFF.

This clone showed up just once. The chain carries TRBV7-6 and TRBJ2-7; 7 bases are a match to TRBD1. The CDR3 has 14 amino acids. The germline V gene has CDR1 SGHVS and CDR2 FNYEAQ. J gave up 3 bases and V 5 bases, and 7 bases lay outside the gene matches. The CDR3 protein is CASSADRVDYEQYF. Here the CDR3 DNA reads TGTGCCAGCAGCGCAGACAGGGTGGACTACGAGCAGTACTTC. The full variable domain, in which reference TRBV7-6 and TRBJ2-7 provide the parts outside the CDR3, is GAGVSQSPRYKVTKRGQDVALRCDPISGHVSLYWYRQALGQGPEFLTYFNYEAQQDKSGLPNDRFSAERPEGSISTLTIQRTEQRDSAMYRCASSADRVDYEQYFGPGTRLTVT.

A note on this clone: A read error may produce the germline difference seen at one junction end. CDR3 region: CASSPSFGQEMNTEAFF. DNA for the CDR3: TGTGCCAGCAGCCCGAGCTTCGGACAGGAGATGAATACTGAAGCTTTCTTT. The genes are TRBV7-9 and TRBJ1-1, with 7 bases fitting TRBD1. Germline V gene sequence: CDR1 SEHNR, CDR2 FQNEAQ (reference sequence). The CDR3 is 17 residues long.

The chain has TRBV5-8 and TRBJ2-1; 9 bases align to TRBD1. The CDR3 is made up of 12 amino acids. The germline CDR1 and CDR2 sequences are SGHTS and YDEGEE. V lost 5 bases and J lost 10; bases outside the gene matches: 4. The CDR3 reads CASRRDREEQFF. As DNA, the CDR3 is TGTGCCAGCAGACGGGACAGGGAAGAGCAGTTCTTC.

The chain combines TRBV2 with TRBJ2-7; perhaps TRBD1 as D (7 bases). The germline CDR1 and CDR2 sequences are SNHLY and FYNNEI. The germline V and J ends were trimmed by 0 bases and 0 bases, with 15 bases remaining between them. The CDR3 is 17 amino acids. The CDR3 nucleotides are TGTGCCAGCAGTGAAGCAGGCGGGACAGACGCCTCCTACGAGCAGTACTTC. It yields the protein CASSEAGGTDASYEQYF.

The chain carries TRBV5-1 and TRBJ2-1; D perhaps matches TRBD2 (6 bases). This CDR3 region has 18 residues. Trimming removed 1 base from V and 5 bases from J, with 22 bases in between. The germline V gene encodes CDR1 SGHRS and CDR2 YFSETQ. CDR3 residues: CASSLTTGVWAQNNEQFF. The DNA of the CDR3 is TGCGCCAGCAGCTTGACCACGGGGGTTTGGGCGCAAAACAATGAGCAGTTCTTC.

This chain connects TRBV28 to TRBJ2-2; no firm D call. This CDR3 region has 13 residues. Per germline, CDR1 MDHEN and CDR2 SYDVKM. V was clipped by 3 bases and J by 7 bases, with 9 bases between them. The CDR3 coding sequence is TGTGCCAGCAGTTTGGAAACGGTCGGGGAGCTGTTTTTT. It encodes CASSLETVGELFF.

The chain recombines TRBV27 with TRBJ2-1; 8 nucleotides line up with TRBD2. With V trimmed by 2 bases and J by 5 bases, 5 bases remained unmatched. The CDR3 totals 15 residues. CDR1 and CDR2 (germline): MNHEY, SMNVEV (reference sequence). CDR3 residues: CASSLISGRDNEQFF. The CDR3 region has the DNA TGTGCCAGCAGTTTAATCAGCGGGAGAGACAATGAGCAGTTCTTC.

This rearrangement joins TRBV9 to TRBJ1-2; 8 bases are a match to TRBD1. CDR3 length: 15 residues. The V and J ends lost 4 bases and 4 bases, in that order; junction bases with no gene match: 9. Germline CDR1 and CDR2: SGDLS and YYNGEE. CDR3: CASSSTGGGPYGYTF. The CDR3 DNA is TGTGCCAGCAGCTCCACAGGGGGGGGCCCCTATGGCTACACCTTC.

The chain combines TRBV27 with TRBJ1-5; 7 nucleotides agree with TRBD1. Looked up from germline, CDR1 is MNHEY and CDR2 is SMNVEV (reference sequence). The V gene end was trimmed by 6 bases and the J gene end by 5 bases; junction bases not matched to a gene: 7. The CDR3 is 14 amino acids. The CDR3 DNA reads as TGTGCCAGCAGCACTACAGGGGCTCATCAGCCCCAGCATTTT. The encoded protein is CASSTTGAHQPQHF.

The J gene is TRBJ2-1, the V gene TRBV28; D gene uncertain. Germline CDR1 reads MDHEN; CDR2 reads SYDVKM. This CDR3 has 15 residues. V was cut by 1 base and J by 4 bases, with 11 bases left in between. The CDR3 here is CASSLFRSPYNEQFF. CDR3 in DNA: TGTGCCAGCAGTTTATTTCGCAGTCCGTACAATGAGCAGTTCTTC. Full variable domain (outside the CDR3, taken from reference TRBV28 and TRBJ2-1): DVKVTQSSRYLVKRTGEKVFLECVQDMDHENMFWYRQDPGLGLRLIYFSYDVKMKEKGDIPEGYSVSREKKERFSLILESASTNQTSMYLCASSLFRSPYNEQFFGPGTRLTVL.

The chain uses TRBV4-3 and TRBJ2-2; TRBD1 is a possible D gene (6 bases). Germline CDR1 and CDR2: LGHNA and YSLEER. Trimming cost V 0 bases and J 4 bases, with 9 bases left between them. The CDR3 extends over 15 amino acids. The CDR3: CASSQEQGPTGELFF. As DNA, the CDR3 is TGCGCCAGCAGCCAAGAACAGGGACCCACCGGGGAGCTGTTTTTT.

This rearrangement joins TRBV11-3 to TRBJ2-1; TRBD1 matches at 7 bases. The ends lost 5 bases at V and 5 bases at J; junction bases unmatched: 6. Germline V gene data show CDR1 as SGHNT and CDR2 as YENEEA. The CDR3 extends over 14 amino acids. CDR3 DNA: TGTGCCAGCAGCCGATGGACAGGAGACAATGAGCAGTTCTTC. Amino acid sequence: CASSRWTGDNEQFF.

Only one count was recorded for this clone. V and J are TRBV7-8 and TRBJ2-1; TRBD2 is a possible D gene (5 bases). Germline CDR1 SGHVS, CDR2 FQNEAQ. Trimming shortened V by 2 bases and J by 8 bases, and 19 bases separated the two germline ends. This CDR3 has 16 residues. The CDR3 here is CASSLMDGLSVYEQFF. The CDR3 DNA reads TGTGCCAGCAGCTTAATGGATGGACTTAGCGTATATGAGCAGTTCTTC.

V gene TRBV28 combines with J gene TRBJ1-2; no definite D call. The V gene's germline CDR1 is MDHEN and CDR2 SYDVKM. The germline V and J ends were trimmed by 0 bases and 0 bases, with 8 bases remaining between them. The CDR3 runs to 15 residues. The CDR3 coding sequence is TGTGCCAGCAGTTTATGGAACTCAGCTAACTATGGCTACACCTTC. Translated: CASSLWNSANYGYTF.

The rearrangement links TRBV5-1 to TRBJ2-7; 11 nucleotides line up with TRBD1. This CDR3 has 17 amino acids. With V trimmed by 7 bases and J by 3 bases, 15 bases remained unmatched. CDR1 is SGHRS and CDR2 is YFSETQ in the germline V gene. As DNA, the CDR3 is TGCGCCAGCTCCGCGGGACAGGGGGAATTCCCCGACTACGAGCAGTACTTC. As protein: CASSAGQGEFPDYEQYF.

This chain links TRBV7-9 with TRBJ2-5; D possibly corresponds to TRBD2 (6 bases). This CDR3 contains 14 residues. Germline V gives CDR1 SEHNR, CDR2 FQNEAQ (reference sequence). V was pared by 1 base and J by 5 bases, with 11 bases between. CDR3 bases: TGTGCCAGCAGCTTAGGAGTTGGGGGGGAGACCCAGTACTTC. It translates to CASSLGVGGETQYF.

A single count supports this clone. CDR3 residues: CASSVPPPSGASFPYEQYF. The CDR3 DNA reads as TGTGCCAGCAGCGTACCCCCGCCTAGCGGGGCTAGCTTTCCCTACGAGCAGTACTTC. The rearrangement links TRBV9 to TRBJ2-7; 9 bases match TRBD2. The CDR3 runs 19 residues. In germline, CDR1 is SGDLS, CDR2 YYNGEE. J was trimmed by 2 bases and V by 1 base; bases with no gene match: 16.

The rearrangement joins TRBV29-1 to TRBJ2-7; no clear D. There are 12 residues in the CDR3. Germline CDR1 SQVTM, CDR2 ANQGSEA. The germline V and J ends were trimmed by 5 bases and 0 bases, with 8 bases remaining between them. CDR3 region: CSVRVGSYEQYF. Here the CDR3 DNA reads TGCAGCGTTCGGGTGGGCTCCTACGAGCAGTACTTC.

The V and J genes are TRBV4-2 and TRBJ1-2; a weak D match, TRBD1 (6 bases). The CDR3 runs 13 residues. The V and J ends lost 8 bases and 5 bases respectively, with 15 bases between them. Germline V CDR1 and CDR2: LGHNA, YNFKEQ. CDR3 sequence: CASGPDREYGYTF. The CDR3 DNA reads TGTGCCAGCGGACCGGACAGAGAGTATGGCTACACCTTC.

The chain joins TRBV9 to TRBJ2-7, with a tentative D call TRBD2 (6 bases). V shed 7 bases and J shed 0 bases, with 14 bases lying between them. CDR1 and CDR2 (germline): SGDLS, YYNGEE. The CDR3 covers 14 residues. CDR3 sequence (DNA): TGTGCCAGCTCCGGAGGGGACGACTCCTACGAGCAGTACTTC. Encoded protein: CASSGGDDSYEQYF.

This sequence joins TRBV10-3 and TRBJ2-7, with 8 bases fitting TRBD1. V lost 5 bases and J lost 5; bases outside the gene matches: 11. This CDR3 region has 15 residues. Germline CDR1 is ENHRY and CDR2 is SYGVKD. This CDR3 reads CAISLTRTGWDEQYF. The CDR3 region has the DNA TGTGCCATCAGTCTAACAAGGACAGGGTGGGACGAGCAGTACTTC.

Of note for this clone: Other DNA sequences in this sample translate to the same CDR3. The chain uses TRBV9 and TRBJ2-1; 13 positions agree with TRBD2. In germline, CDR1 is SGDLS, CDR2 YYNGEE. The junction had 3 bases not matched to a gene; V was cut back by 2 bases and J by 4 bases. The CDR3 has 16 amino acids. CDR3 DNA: TGTGCCAGCAGCGTGGGGACTAGCGGGATTTACAATGAGCAGTTCTTC. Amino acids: CASSVGTSGIYNEQFF.

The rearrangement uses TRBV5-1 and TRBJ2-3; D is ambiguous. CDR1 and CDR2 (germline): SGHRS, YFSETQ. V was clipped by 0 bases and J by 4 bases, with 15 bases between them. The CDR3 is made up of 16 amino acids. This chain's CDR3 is CASSLEVGSPADTQYF. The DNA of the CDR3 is TGCGCCAGCAGCTTGGAGGTTGGTAGTCCGGCAGATACGCAGTATTTT.

The CDR3 region is CASSLSGVVVDNEQFF. The CDR3 DNA sequence: TGTGCCAGCAGCCTATCGGGAGTGGTGGTAGACAATGAGCAGTTCTTC. V and J are TRBV7-6 and TRBJ2-1; D may be TRBD2 (6 bases). CDR3 size: 16 residues. Trimming left V 5 bases short and J 5 bases short, with 19 bases between. Germline CDR1 SGHVS, CDR2 FNYEAQ.

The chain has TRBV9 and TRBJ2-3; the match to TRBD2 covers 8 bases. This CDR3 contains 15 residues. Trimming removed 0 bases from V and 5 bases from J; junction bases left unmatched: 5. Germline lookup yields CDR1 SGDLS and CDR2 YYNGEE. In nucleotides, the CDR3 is TGTGCCAGCAGCGTAGCGGGAGGGCCGGTAGATACGCAGTATTTT. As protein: CASSVAGGPVDTQYF.

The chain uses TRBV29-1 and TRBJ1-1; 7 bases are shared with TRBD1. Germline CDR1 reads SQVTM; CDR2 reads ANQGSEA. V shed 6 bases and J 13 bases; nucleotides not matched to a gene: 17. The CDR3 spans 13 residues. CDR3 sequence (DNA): TGCAGCGTAGCCCGGACAGGTCCCAAAGGGTGTTTCTTT. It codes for CSVARTGPKGCFF. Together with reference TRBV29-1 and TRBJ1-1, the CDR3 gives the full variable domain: SAVISQKPSRDICQRGTSLTIQCQVDSQVTMMFWYRQQPGQSLTLIATANQGSEATYESGFVIDKFPISRPNLTFSTLTVSNMSPEDSSIYLCSVARTGPKGCFFGQGTRLTVV.